The TCR beta chain described here comes from a study of blood T cell repertoires in COVID-19. Overall study: PBMCs, B-cell-depleted T cells, or T cells provided the cDNA or gDNA that made up the material.

The CDR3 is made up of 11 amino acids. The germline CDR1 and CDR2 sequences are KGHSH and LQKENI. V was shortened by 5 bases and J by 7 bases, with 8 bases between the two germline ends. Per the study methods: Amplification with reference gene primers provided the estimates of nucleated cell counts. Measured with immunoSEQ multiplex PCR; TCRdb has only the in-frame clones, and not every one. From that table come the V and J calls and clone size; the DNA was used to work out D and trimming. The repertoire holds under 300,000 clones, 87% seen once, with 7.2% in the top ten. The receptor was derived from a man aged 55-75 years who had recovered from COVID-19. The chain couples TRBV18 to TRBJ1-1; no firm D call. Input material: peripheral blood. CDR3 amino acids: CASSTRFEAFF. The CDR3 DNA is TGTGCCAGCTCAACTCGATTTGAAGCTTTCTTT.